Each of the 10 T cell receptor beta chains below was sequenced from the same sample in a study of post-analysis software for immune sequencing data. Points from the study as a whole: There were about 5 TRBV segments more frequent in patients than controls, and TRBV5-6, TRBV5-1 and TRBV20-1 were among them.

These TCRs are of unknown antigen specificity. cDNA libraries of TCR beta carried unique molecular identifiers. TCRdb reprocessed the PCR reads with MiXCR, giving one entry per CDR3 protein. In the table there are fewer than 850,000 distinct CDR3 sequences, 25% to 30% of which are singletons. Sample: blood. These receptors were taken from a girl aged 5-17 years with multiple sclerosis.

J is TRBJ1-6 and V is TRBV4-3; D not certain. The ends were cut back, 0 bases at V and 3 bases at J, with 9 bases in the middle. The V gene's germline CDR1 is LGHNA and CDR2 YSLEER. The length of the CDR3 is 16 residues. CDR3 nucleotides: TGCGCCAGCAGCCAAGATTCCGGTGGCTATAATTCACCCCTCCACTTT. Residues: CASSQDSGGYNSPLHF.

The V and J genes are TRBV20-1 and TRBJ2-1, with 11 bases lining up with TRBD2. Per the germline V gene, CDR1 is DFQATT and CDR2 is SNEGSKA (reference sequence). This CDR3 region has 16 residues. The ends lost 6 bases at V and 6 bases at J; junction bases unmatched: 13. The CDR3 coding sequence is TGCAGTGCCCCACCCGGACTAGCGGGCACCCTCAATGAGCAGTTCTTC. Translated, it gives CSAPPGLAGTLNEQFF.

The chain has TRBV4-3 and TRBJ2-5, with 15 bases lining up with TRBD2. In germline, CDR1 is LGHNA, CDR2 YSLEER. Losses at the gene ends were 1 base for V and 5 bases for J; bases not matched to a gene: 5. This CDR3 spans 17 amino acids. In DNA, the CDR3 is TGCGCCAGCAGCCAAGGGACTAGCGGGAGGGCCGGGGAGACCCAGTACTTC. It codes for CASSQGTSGRAGETQYF.

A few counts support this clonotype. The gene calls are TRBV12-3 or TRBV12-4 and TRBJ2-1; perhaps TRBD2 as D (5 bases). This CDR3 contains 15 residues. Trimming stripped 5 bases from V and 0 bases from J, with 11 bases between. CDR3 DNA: TGTGCCAGCAGTGAACTAGTAACCTCCTACAATGAGCAGTTCTTC. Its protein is CASSELVTSYNEQFF.

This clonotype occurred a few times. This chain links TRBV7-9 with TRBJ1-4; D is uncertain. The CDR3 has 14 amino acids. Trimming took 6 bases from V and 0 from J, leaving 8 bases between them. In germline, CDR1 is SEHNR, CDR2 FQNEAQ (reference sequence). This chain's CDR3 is CASRFLATNEKLFF. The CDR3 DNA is TGTGCCAGCAGGTTCTTAGCAACTAATGAAAAACTGTTTTTT. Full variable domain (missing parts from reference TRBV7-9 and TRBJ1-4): DTGVSQNPRHKITKRGQNVTFRCDPISEHNRLYWYRQTLGQGPEFLTYFQNEAQLEKSRLLSDRFSAERPKGSFSTLEIQRTEQGDSAMYLCASRFLATNEKLFFGSGTQLSVL.

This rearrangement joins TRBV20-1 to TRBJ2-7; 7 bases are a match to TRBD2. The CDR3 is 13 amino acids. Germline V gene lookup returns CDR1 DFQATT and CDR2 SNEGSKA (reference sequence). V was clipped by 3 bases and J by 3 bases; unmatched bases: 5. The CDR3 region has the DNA TGCAGTGCTAGTCCGGGACTACTCTACGAGCAGTACTTC. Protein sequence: CSASPGLLYEQYF.

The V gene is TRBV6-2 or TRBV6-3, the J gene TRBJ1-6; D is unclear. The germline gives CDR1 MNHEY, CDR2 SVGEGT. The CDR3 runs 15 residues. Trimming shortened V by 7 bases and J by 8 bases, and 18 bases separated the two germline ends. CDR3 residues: CASTRLVTPDSPLHF. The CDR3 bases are TGTGCCAGCACCCGCCTTGTGACCCCTGATTCACCCCTCCACTTT.

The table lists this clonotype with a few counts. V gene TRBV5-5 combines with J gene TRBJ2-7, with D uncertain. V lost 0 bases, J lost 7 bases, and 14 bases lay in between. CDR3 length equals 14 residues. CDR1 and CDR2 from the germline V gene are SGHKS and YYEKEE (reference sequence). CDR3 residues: CASSLVYAAKEQYF. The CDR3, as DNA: TGTGCCAGCAGCTTGGTATACGCCGCGAAGGAGCAGTACTTC.

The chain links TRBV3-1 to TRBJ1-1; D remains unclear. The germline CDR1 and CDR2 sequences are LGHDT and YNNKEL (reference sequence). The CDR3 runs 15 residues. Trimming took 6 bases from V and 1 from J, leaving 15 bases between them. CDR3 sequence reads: CASRPDFGWNTEAFF. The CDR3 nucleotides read TGTGCCAGCAGACCCGACTTTGGCTGGAACACTGAAGCTTTCTTT.

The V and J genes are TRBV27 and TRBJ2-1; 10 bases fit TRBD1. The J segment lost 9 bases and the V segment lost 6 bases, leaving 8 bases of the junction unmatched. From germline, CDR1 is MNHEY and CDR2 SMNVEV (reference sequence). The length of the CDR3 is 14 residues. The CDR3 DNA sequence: TGTGCCAGCAGACCGGGACAGGGGTTATTTGAGCAGTTCTTC. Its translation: CASRPGQGLFEQFF.